This T cell receptor (beta chain) comes out of a study of CD8+ T cells in alopecia areata. Study information: Skin-grafted approximately 7-10-week-old female C3H/HeJ mice received tissue from roughly 6-12-month-old C3H/HeJ donors with spontaneous alopecia.

General study points: Mice showed TCR sharing more clearly than patients did, possibly owing to HLA. Across lesional scalp, and particularly alopecia totalis/universalis, clonality surpassed that of normal scalp. There were also resident alphabeta T cells of normal skin sequenced in scalp samples.

Cutaneous lymph node cells were pooled, and they were sorted using CD4, CD8alpha, NKG2D, NKG2ACE and other markers. Note on this clone: The antigen remains undetermined. The gene names given are mouse names. The read is 4 residues too short to cover the CDR3 end, so that end is filled in from the germline J gene.

As the sequencing template, cDNA was produced by extracting RNA and reverse transcribing it. Some clones are missing from TCRdb's copy, which holds only in-frame ones; the method was immunoSEQ multiplex PCR. The specimen has 250,000 or so clones, none found just once. The germline V and J ends were trimmed by 2 bases and 0 bases, with 7 bases remaining between them. From germline, CDR1 is FNHDT and CDR2 SITEND (reference sequence). CDR3 size: 14 residues. This sequence joins TRBV19 and TRBJ2-3; D is ambiguous. Sequenced material: CD4+ T cells sorted from a lymph node. The sequence was collected from a C3H/HeJ mouse with alopecia areata. For the strain, the MHC haplotype given is H2-k. Incomplete CDR3 DNA: TGTGCCAGCAGTATGACTTGGAGTGCAGAA. Encoded protein: CASSMTWSAE. The complete CDR3 protein is CASSMTWSAETLYF. Drawing the rest from reference TRBV19 and TRBJ2-3, the complete variable domain is GGIITQTPKFLIGQEGQKLTLKCQQNFNHDTMYWYRQDSGKGLRLIYYSITENDLQKGDLSEGYDASREKKSSFSLTVTSAQKNEMAVFLCASSMTWSAETLYFGSGTRLTVL.